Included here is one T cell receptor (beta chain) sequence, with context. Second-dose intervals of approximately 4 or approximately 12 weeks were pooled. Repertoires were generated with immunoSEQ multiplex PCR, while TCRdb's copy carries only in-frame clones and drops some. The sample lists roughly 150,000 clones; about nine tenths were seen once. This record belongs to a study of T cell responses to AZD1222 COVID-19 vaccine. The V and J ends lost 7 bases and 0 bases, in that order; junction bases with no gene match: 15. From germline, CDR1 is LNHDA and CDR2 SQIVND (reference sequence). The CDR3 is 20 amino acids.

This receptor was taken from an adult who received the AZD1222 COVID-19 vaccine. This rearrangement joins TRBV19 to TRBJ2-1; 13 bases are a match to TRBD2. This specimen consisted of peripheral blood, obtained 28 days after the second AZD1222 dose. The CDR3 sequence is CASTREGLAGAASSYNEQFF. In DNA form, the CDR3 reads TGTGCCAGTACGCGAGAAGGACTAGCGGGGGCCGCGAGCTCCTACAATGAGCAGTTCTTC.